A single sample gave rise to the 13 T cell receptor beta chains below, sequenced in a study of blood T cell repertoires in COVID-19. Generated by immunoSEQ multiplex PCR, the TCRdb table keeps only in-frame clones and is missing some. The sample holds approximately 240,000 clones, roughly 80% seen once. The sample was peripheral blood. These receptors all stem from a woman between 40 and 50 years old with active or convalescent COVID-19.

The chain is built from TRBV10-3 and TRBJ1-6, with 7 positions matching TRBD1. V shed 0 bases and J 7 bases; nucleotides not matched to a gene: 9. The CDR3 length is 17 residues. Per the germline V gene, CDR1 is ENHRY and CDR2 is SYGVKD. DNA of the CDR3: TGTGCCATCAGTGAGTCAATACAGGGGTATGAGAATTCACCCCTCCACTTT. It is translated as CAISESIQGYENSPLHF.

The chain links TRBV19 to TRBJ2-1; TRBD1 aligns across 8 bases. Germline-derived CDR1 and CDR2 are LNHDA and SQIVND (reference sequence). The CDR3 sequence is 16 residues long. Unmatched junction bases numbered 8, after V lost 0 bases and J lost 7 bases. The CDR3 bases are TGTGCCAGTAGTATAGATCTGGGGACAGGTTTTAATGAGCAGTTCTTC. Its protein is CASSIDLGTGFNEQFF.

This clone was seen once. The rearrangement links TRBV19 to TRBJ2-3, with 10 bases matching TRBD1. The CDR3 has 14 residues. Germline CDR1 and CDR2: LNHDA and SQIVND (reference sequence). Unmatched junction bases numbered 5, after V lost 5 bases and J lost 6 bases. In DNA form, the CDR3 reads TGTGCCAGTAGTCACCGGGACAGGGGTGATACGCAGTATTTT. Residues: CASSHRDRGDTQYF.

This clone has only a few counts. The chain recombines TRBV7-9 with TRBJ2-7; TRBD1 matches at 8 bases. This CDR3 has 17 residues. Germline CDR1 is SEHNR and CDR2 is FQNEAQ (reference sequence). V shed 1 base and J 1 base; nucleotides not matched to a gene: 9. CDR3 sequence: CASSLGVTGGPSYEQYF. As DNA, the CDR3 is TGTGCCAGCAGCTTAGGGGTCACAGGGGGACCATCCTACGAGCAGTACTTC. Complete variable domain (other parts from reference TRBV7-9 and TRBJ2-7): DTGVSQNPRHKITKRGQNVTFRCDPISEHNRLYWYRQTLGQGPEFLTYFQNEAQLEKSRLLSDRFSAERPKGSFSTLEIQRTEQGDSAMYLCASSLGVTGGPSYEQYFGPGTRLTVT.

This clone was seen a handful of times. This chain joins TRBV12-3 or TRBV12-4 and TRBJ1-1; D call uncertain. V lost 3 bases to trimming and J lost 5 bases, with 10 bases between them. The CDR3 loop spans 13 amino acids. The CDR3 DNA is TGTGCCAGCAGTTTCCAACCGGGGACTGAAGCTTTCTTT. Protein: CASSFQPGTEAFF.

This clone was found a few times. The gene calls are TRBV5-1 and TRBJ1-6; possibly TRBD1 for D (5 bases). Trimming took off 1 base at V and 10 bases at J, with 12 bases between the two ends. The CDR3 has 14 residues. Germline V lookup: CDR1 SGHRS, CDR2 YFSETQ. This CDR3 is CASSLLGVGSPLHF. In nucleotides, the CDR3 is TGCGCCAGCAGCTTGTTAGGGGTAGGATCACCCCTCCACTTT.

The V gene is TRBV9, the J gene TRBJ2-5; a possible D gene is TRBD2 (6 bases). Trimming removed 1 base from V and 10 bases from J, with 20 bases in between. This CDR3 comprises 15 residues. Germline CDR1 and CDR2: SGDLS and YYNGEE. Written as DNA, the CDR3 is TGTGCCAGCAGCGTAACCTCGGGCAGGGAGGCTATCCAGTACTTC. Its protein product is CASSVTSGREAIQYF.

V and J are TRBV11-2 and TRBJ1-4; D possibly corresponds to TRBD1 (6 bases). Germline V gene data show CDR1 as SGHAT and CDR2 as FQNNGV. There are 17 residues in the CDR3. Trimming pared 0 bases from V and 3 bases from J, leaving 14 bases between. The CDR3 loop reads CASSLDRGAGANEKLFF. In DNA form, the CDR3 reads TGTGCCAGCAGCTTAGATCGGGGGGCAGGGGCTAATGAAAAACTGTTTTTT.

This chain connects TRBV9 to TRBJ1-2; 11 bases line up with TRBD1. CDR3 length: 17 amino acids. The germline V gene encodes CDR1 SGDLS and CDR2 YYNGEE. V trimming: 5 bases; J trimming: 4 bases; junction bases outside the gene matches: 13. CDR3 protein: CASSFHRTGGRGYGYTF. The CDR3 DNA is TGTGCCAGCAGTTTTCACAGGACAGGGGGCCGGGGCTATGGCTACACCTTC.

The rearrangement joins TRBV6-1 to TRBJ2-5, with TRBD2 identical over 14 bases. The V and J ends lost 4 bases and 1 base, in that order; junction bases with no gene match: 11. The CDR3 is 19 amino acids. The germline CDR1 and CDR2 sequences are MNHNS and SASEGT. CDR3: CASSGQGLAGAIFQETQYF. The CDR3 nucleotides are TGTGCCAGCAGTGGACAGGGACTAGCGGGGGCTATATTCCAAGAGACCCAGTACTTC.

V is TRBV11-2 and J is TRBJ1-1; D is ambiguous. The CDR3 consists of 12 residues. V dropped 6 bases and J dropped 5 bases, with 10 bases sitting between them. Germline V gives CDR1 SGHAT, CDR2 FQNNGV. CDR3 in amino acids: CASSRPGTEAFF. Here the CDR3 DNA reads TGTGCCAGCAGTCGCCCGGGGACTGAAGCTTTCTTT. Filled out from reference TRBV11-2 and TRBJ1-1, the complete variable domain reads EAGVAQSPRYKIIEKRQSVAFWCNPISGHATLYWYQQILGQGPKLLIQFQNNGVVDDSQLPKDRFSAERLKGVDSTLKIQPAKLEDSAVYLCASSRPGTEAFFGQGTRLTVV.

The V gene is TRBV2, the J gene TRBJ2-3; 11 positions agree with TRBD2. Germline CDR1 is SNHLY and CDR2 is FYNNEI. The CDR3 sequence is 15 residues long. V trimming: 6 bases; J trimming: 4 bases; junction bases outside the gene matches: 6. The chain's CDR3 is CASRATSGVADTQYF. The DNA of the CDR3 is TGTGCCAGCAGGGCGACTAGCGGGGTGGCAGATACGCAGTATTTT. The entire variable domain, with the rest obtained from reference TRBV2 and TRBJ2-3, is as follows: EPEVTQTPSHQVTQMGQEVILRCVPISNHLYFYWYRQILGQKVEFLVSFYNNEISEKSEIFDDQFSVERPDGSNFTLKIRSTKLEDSAMYFCASRATSGVADTQYFGPGTRLTVL.

V usage is TRBV11-2 and J usage is TRBJ1-4; the match to TRBD1 covers 7 bases. The CDR3 is made up of 14 amino acids. In germline, CDR1 is SGHAT, CDR2 FQNNGV. J lost 8 bases, V lost 4 bases, and 7 bases had no gene match. CDR3 sequence (DNA): TGTGCCAGCAGCTCAACAGGGGAGGAAGAAAAACTGTTTTTT. Protein sequence: CASSSTGEEEKLFF.